This entry lists 21 T cell receptor beta chains sequenced from one sample in a study of cytomegalovirus exposure and HLA in healthy donors. 13 Jbeta primers and 60 Vbeta primers were used for the PCR. Some clones are missing from TCRdb's copy, which holds only in-frame ones; the method was immunoSEQ multiplex PCR. The sample yields around 59,000 clones, about four fifths seen once. The sample was PBMCs. These receptors were taken from a woman aged 40 to 50 in good health and CMV-seronegative.

The J gene is TRBJ2-3, the V gene TRBV7-3; 11 bases are shared with TRBD2. The J segment lost 5 bases and the V segment lost 4 bases, leaving 2 bases of the junction unmatched. The CDR3 contains 14 residues. Germline V lookup: CDR1 SGHTA, CDR2 FQGTGA. Written as DNA, the CDR3 is TGTGCCAGCAGCTCTGGACTAGCGGGAGATACGCAGTATTTT. Protein sequence: CASSSGLAGDTQYF.

This chain joins TRBV28 and TRBJ1-2, with D tentatively TRBD1 (6 bases). CDR1 is MDHEN and CDR2 is SYDVKM in the germline V gene. This CDR3 region has 19 residues. The ends were cut back, 4 bases at V and 2 bases at J, with 26 bases in the middle. The CDR3 loop is CASSSLAWGRERGNYGYTF. CDR3 nucleotides: TGTGCCAGCAGTTCTCTGGCGTGGGGCAGGGAGAGGGGGAACTATGGCTACACCTTC.

The J gene is TRBJ2-2, the V gene TRBV9, with TRBD2 identical over 7 bases. Germline CDR1 and CDR2: SGDLS and YYNGEE. With V trimmed by 6 bases and J by 4 bases, 6 bases remained unmatched. CDR3 length: 14 residues. The CDR3 nucleotides are TGTGCCAGCATGGCGGGAGACCCCACCGGGGAGCTGTTTTTT. Encoded protein: CASMAGDPTGELFF.

The chain employs TRBV7-6 and TRBJ2-3, with D possibly TRBD2 on 6 matching bases. Germline values: CDR1 SGHVS, CDR2 FNYEAQ. CDR3 length equals 14 residues. Trimming shortened V by 2 bases and J by 4 bases, and 10 bases separated the two germline ends. In DNA form, the CDR3 reads TGTGCCAGCAGCTTAATCGGGAGCTCAGATACGCAGTATTTT. It is translated as CASSLIGSSDTQYF. Full variable domain (remainder filled in from reference TRBV7-6 and TRBJ2-3): GAGVSQSPRYKVTKRGQDVALRCDPISGHVSLYWYRQALGQGPEFLTYFNYEAQQDKSGLPNDRFSAERPEGSISTLTIQRTEQRDSAMYRCASSLIGSSDTQYFGPGTRLTVL.

This clone was seen just once. The genes are TRBV27 and TRBJ1-5; D is unresolved. This CDR3 comprises 18 residues. Per germline, CDR1 MNHEY and CDR2 SMNVEV (reference sequence). The V end lost 5 bases, the J end lost 0 bases, and 20 bases lay between the germline ends. CDR3 DNA: TGTGCCAGCAGTCCCACGGGGAGGTTGGTTTATAGCAATCAGCCCCAGCATTTT. Translation: CASSPTGRLVYSNQPQHF.

This clone was found once. J is TRBJ2-2 and V is TRBV5-1; no clear D gene. CDR3 length equals 15 residues. With 5 bases removed from V and 4 bases from J, the gap between germline ends came to 15 bases. Germline CDR1 and CDR2: SGHRS and YFSETQ. The chain's CDR3 is CASSLALVPTGELFF. CDR3 nucleotide sequence: TGCGCCAGCAGTCTCGCACTTGTTCCCACCGGGGAGCTGTTTTTT.

The V gene is TRBV27, the J gene TRBJ2-6; D possibly corresponds to TRBD2 (5 bases). Germline V lookup: CDR1 MNHEY, CDR2 SMNVEV (reference sequence). The CDR3 has 14 amino acids. V was clipped by 5 bases and J by 4 bases, with 9 bases between them. DNA of the CDR3: TGTGCCAGCAGTACGAGGGCGGGGGCCAACGTCCTGACTTTC. It translates to CASSTRAGANVLTF.

For the CDR3, the DNA is TGCGCCAGCAGCCTTACACCTTCCGGAAGGGAGCTACCCTACGAGCAGTACTTC. Protein sequence: CASSLTPSGRELPYEQYF. J is TRBJ2-7 and V is TRBV5-1; the D gene is possibly TRBD2 (5 bases). V lost 4 bases to trimming and J lost 2 bases, with 25 bases between them. CDR3 size: 18 residues. In germline, CDR1 is SGHRS, CDR2 YFSETQ.

This clone was detected only a few times. This chain joins TRBV5-1 and TRBJ1-1; 7 positions agree with TRBD1. The germline CDR1 and CDR2 sequences are SGHRS and YFSETQ. The CDR3 spans 15 residues. The trim removed 1 base at V and 5 bases at J, leaving 8 bases unmatched. The CDR3 sequence: CASSLSGQFITEAFF. As DNA, the CDR3 is TGCGCCAGCAGCTTGTCGGGACAGTTTATTACTGAAGCTTTCTTT.

The chain couples TRBV27 to TRBJ2-7; TRBD2 might be the D (5 bases). Germline loops: CDR1 MNHEY, CDR2 SMNVEV (reference sequence). V was clipped by 3 bases and J by 4 bases, with 13 bases between them. The CDR3 totals 14 residues. The CDR3 coding sequence is TGTGCCAGCAGTTTTGAGTCACGGGGTTACGAGCAGTACTTC. Its protein product is CASSFESRGYEQYF.

CDR3 region: CASSSLGELFF. The CDR3 DNA follows: TGTGCCAGCAGTTCTTTAGGGGAGCTGTTTTTT. The chain uses TRBV27 and TRBJ2-2, with unresolved D. CDR1 is MNHEY, CDR2 SMNVEV, per germline (reference sequence). V shed 4 bases and J shed 8 bases, with 5 bases lying between them. The CDR3 has 11 amino acids.

The chain links TRBV7-9 to TRBJ2-1, with D hard to call. V shed 3 bases and J shed 8 bases, with 11 bases lying between them. Germline V gives CDR1 SEHNR, CDR2 FQNEAQ (reference sequence). The CDR3 is 13 residues long. Here the CDR3 DNA reads TGTGCCAGCAGCTTCCAATCGTACTATGAGCAGTTCTTC. Translation gives CASSFQSYYEQFF.

This clone has a handful of counts. The junction shows a germline mismatch at one end, possibly a read error. The chain has TRBV7-9 and TRBJ2-1, with 12 bases identical to TRBD2. There are 18 residues in the CDR3. CDR1 and CDR2 (germline): SEHNR, FQNEAQ (reference sequence). CDR3: CSSSFPPRLAGVRNEQFF. In nucleotides, the CDR3 is TGTTCCAGCAGCTTCCCCCCCCGACTAGCGGGAGTGCGGAATGAGCAGTTCTTC.

The chain uses TRBV5-4 and TRBJ2-1; 10 bases are shared with TRBD2. The CDR3 has 17 residues. CDR1 and CDR2 (germline): SGHNT, YYREEE (reference sequence). Trimming at V came to 0 bases and at J to 7 bases, leaving 10 bases not matched to a gene. This CDR3 is CASSLAAVSGRGNEQFF. The CDR3 DNA follows: TGTGCCAGCAGCTTGGCCGCCGTGAGCGGGAGGGGGAATGAGCAGTTCTTC.

Regarding this clone: The same CDR3 is also encoded by other DNA sequences in this sample. The chain combines TRBV7-2 with TRBJ2-1, with D perhaps matching TRBD2 (6 bases). The CDR3 sequence is 15 residues long. Trimming shortened V by 5 bases and J by 9 bases, and 20 bases separated the two germline ends. The V gene's germline CDR1 is SGHTA and CDR2 FQGNSA. CDR3 sequence reads: CASSPGTSVLGEQFF. As DNA, the CDR3 is TGTGCCAGCAGCCCCGGGACTTCTGTTTTGGGTGAGCAGTTCTTC.

V and J are TRBV11-2 and TRBJ2-1, with D tentatively TRBD2 (5 bases). The CDR3 consists of 14 residues. Deletions cut 5 bases from V and 5 bases from J, with 13 bases between. Germline V CDR1 and CDR2: SGHAT, FQNNGV. CDR3 sequence (DNA): TGTGCCAGCAGCCCCATGACGGGAAACAATGAGCAGTTCTTC. Protein: CASSPMTGNNEQFF.

The chain recombines TRBV11-2 with TRBJ2-1; D is perhaps TRBD1 (6 bases). The CDR3 sequence is 17 residues long. Trimming pared 5 bases from V and 2 bases from J, leaving 19 bases between. Germline V CDR1 and CDR2: SGHAT, FQNNGV. The CDR3 loop reads CASSQGGLAPTYNEQFF. CDR3 coding DNA: TGTGCCAGCAGCCAAGGGGGTCTAGCACCTACCTACAATGAGCAGTTCTTC.

This clone was detected a few times. The chain joins TRBV5-1 to TRBJ1-1, with a possible D match to TRBD1 (6 bases). V lost 4 bases to trimming and J lost 1 base, with 11 bases between them. Germline V gene sequence: CDR1 SGHRS, CDR2 YFSETQ. This CDR3 is 14 amino acids long. The CDR3, as DNA: TGCGCCAGCAGCCCGCTGGACAGGAACACTGAAGCTTTCTTT. It translates to CASSPLDRNTEAFF.

V and J are TRBV5-8 and TRBJ2-7, with 9 nucleotides matching TRBD1. The CDR3 totals 14 residues. The germline CDR1 and CDR2 sequences are SGHTS and YDEGEE. V gave up 0 bases and J gave up 4 bases; unmatched junction bases: 2. The CDR3 nucleotides read TGTGCCAGCAGCTTGGGACAGGGGGTTTACGAGCAGTACTTC. Protein sequence: CASSLGQGVYEQYF.

The V call is TRBV13, the J call TRBJ2-4, with 10 bases that match TRBD2. Per germline, CDR1 PRHDT and CDR2 FYEKMQ (reference sequence). V shed 2 bases and J 6 bases; nucleotides not matched to a gene: 7. The CDR3 has 16 amino acids. CDR3 residues: CASSLWGAGGGNIQYF. CDR3 DNA sequence: TGTGCCAGCAGCTTATGGGGAGCGGGAGGGGGAAACATTCAGTACTTC.

This clone showed up just a few times. The chain carries TRBV7-9 and TRBJ1-2; D uncertain. Between the trimmed V and J ends, which lost 2 bases and 4 bases, there was a span of 5 bases. Germline CDR1 reads SEHNR; CDR2 reads FQNEAQ (reference sequence). The CDR3 consists of 12 residues. The CDR3 loop is CASSLLGYGYTF. The CDR3 region has the DNA TGTGCCAGCAGCTTACTCGGCTATGGCTACACCTTC.